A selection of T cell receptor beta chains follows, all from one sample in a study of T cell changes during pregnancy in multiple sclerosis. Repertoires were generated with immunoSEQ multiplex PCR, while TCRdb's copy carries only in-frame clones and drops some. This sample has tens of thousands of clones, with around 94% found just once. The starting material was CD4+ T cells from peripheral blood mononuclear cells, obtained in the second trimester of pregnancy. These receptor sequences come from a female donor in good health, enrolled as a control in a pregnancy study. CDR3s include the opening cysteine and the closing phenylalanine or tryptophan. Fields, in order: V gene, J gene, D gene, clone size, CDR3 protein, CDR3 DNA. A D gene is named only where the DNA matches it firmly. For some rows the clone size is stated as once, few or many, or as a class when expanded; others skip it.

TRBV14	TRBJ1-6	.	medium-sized	CASRQVDNSPLHF	TGTGCCAGCAGACAGGTGGATAATTCACCCCTCCACTTT
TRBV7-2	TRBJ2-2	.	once	CASSLRQNTGELFF	TGTGCCAGCAGCCTGCGACAGAACACCGGGGAGCTGTTTTTT
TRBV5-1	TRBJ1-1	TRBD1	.	CASSADPGTGMNTEAFF	TGCGCCAGCAGCGCGGATCCCGGGACAGGGATGAACACTGAAGCTTTCTTT
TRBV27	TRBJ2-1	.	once	CASSSGLYNEQFF	TGTGCCAGTAGCTCGGGACTTTACAATGAGCAGTTCTTC
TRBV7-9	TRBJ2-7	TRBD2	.	CASSLVGTSGRASYEQYF	TGTGCCAGCAGCTTAGTTGGGACTAGCGGGAGGGCCAGCTACGAGCAGTACTTC
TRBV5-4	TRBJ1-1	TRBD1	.	CASSFGQGIGWDTEAFF	TGTGCCAGCAGCTTTGGACAGGGAATAGGGTGGGACACTGAAGCTTTCTTT
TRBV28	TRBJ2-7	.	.	CASSLPGRQTYEQYF	TGTGCCAGCAGTTTACCAGGAAGACAAACCTACGAGCAGTACTTC
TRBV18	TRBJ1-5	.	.	CASGALGNQPQHF	TGTGCCAGCGGGGCGCTTGGCAATCAGCCCCAGCATTTT
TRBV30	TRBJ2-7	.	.	CAWSVGRDYEQYF	TGTGCCTGGAGTGTGGGCAGGGACTACGAGCAGTACTTC
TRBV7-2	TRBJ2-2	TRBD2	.	CASSLTGGRTGELFF	TGTGCCAGCAGCTTAACGGGGGGGCGGACCGGGGAGCTGTTTTTT
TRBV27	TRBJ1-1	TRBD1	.	CASGQGGSLGTEAFF	TGTGCCAGCGGGCAGGGGGGATCTCTAGGCACTGAAGCTTTCTTT
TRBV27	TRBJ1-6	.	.	CASSFGGANNSPLHF	TGTGCCAGCAGTTTTGGGGGGGCCAATAATTCACCCCTCCACTTT
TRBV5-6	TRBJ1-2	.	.	CASSWARGYTF	TGTGCCAGCAGTTGGGCCCGAGGCTACACCTTC
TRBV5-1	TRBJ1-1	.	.	CASSLEVGGNTEAFF	TGCGCCAGCAGCTTGGAGGTTGGCGGGAACACTGAAGCTTTCTTT
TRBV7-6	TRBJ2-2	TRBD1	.	CASSSKTGPGELFF	TGTGCCAGCAGCTCCAAGACAGGGCCCGGGGAGCTGTTTTTT
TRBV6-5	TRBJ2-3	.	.	CASSTGVRDTQYF	TGTGCCAGCAGTACCGGGGTGAGGGATACGCAGTATTTT
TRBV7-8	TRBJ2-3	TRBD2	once	CASSLLAGEDTQYF	TGTGCCAGCAGTCTACTAGCGGGAGAGGATACGCAGTATTTT
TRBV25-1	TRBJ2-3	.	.	CASSDAGRTDTQYF	TGTGCCAGCAGTGATGCGGGACGCACAGATACGCAGTATTTT
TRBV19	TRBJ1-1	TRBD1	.	CASRSDRGAEAFF	TGTGCCAGTAGATCAGACAGGGGCGCTGAAGCTTTCTTT
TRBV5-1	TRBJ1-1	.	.	CASSSNFGDTEAFF	TGCGCCAGCAGCTCGAATTTCGGGGACACTGAAGCTTTCTTT
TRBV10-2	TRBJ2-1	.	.	CATLPGEERSEQFF	TGCGCCACTCTCCCCGGGGAGGAAAGGAGTGAGCAGTTCTTC
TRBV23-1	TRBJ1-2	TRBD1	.	CASSQPTGGNGYTF	TGCGCCAGCAGTCAGCCGACAGGGGGCAATGGCTACACCTTC